The 19 T cell receptor beta chains below come from one sample, sequenced in a study of cytomegalovirus exposure and HLA in healthy donors. A multiplex PCR was run with 60 Vbeta primers and 13 Jbeta primers. This table comes from immunoSEQ multiplex PCR, and its TCRdb copy is limited to in-frame clones, with some not included. The table records some 150,000 clones, around three quarters of them present only once. The sample comprised PBMCs. The source is a woman in her fifties or sixties in good health and CMV-seropositive.

The chain couples TRBV5-1 to TRBJ1-2; TRBD1 aligns across 9 bases. V trimming: 4 bases; J trimming: 4 bases; junction bases outside the gene matches: 8. Germline V lookup: CDR1 SGHRS, CDR2 YFSETQ. The CDR3 sequence is 15 residues long. CDR3 nucleotides: TGCGCCAGCAGCCCAGGGGACAGGGATGGCTATGGCTACACCTTC. It translates to CASSPGDRDGYGYTF.

This chain connects TRBV19 to TRBJ1-5; the D gene is possibly TRBD1 (6 bases). Trimming removed 2 bases at V and 7 bases at J, with 15 bases between. There are 15 residues in the CDR3. Germline lookup yields CDR1 LNHDA and CDR2 SQIVND (reference sequence). CDR3 region: CASSISSRGGQPQHF. CDR3 bases: TGTGCCAGTAGTATAAGCTCCAGGGGAGGGCAGCCCCAGCATTTT.

The chain has TRBV28 and TRBJ2-7; 7 nucleotides match TRBD1. Trimming at V came to 6 bases and at J to 0 bases, leaving 8 bases not matched to a gene. Germline CDR1 is MDHEN and CDR2 is SYDVKM. The CDR3 has 15 residues. CDR3 bases: TGTGCCAGCAGCTCCGGGACAGTAAGCTCCTACGAGCAGTACTTC. This gives the protein CASSSGTVSSYEQYF. Using reference TRBV28 and TRBJ2-7 for the parts outside the CDR3, the full variable domain is DVKVTQSSRYLVKRTGEKVFLECVQDMDHENMFWYRQDPGLGLRLIYFSYDVKMKEKGDIPEGYSVSREKKERFSLILESASTNQTSMYLCASSSGTVSSYEQYFGPGTRLTVT.

This chain uses TRBV15 with TRBJ1-5; D is uncertain. The V end lost 1 base, the J end lost 3 bases, and 10 bases lay between the germline ends. Germline loops: CDR1 LNHNV, CDR2 YYDKDF (reference sequence). The CDR3 totals 15 residues. The CDR3 is CATSRGGLNNQPQHF. CDR3 in DNA: TGTGCCACCAGCAGAGGAGGACTGAACAATCAGCCCCAGCATTTT.

The chain recombines TRBV5-1 with TRBJ2-5; 7 bases match TRBD2. Germline CDR1 reads SGHRS; CDR2 reads YFSETQ. With V trimmed by 0 bases and J by 5 bases, 4 bases remained unmatched. The CDR3 consists of 14 residues. The CDR3 nucleotides are TGCGCCAGCAGCTTGGGGGAGGGTTTCGAGACCCAGTACTTC. Amino acids: CASSLGEGFETQYF.

This clone was observed a few times. The J gene is TRBJ2-3, the V gene TRBV5-1; tentatively, D is TRBD2 (5 bases). This CDR3 is built from 15 residues. Germline assignment: CDR1 SGHRS and CDR2 YFSETQ. The V gene lost 1 base and the J gene lost 0 bases, with 9 bases spanning the gap. The CDR3 nucleotides are TGCGCCAGCAGCTTGTCAGGAGGAAGCACAGATACGCAGTATTTT. This encodes CASSLSGGSTDTQYF.

V and J are TRBV28 and TRBJ1-5, with D perhaps TRBD1 (6 bases). This CDR3 has 14 residues. Per the germline V gene, CDR1 is MDHEN and CDR2 is SYDVKM. The germline V and J ends were trimmed by 6 bases and 2 bases, with 11 bases remaining between them. CDR3 nucleotides: TGTGCCAGCAGAGGGGGGGCGGGCAATCAGCCCCAGCATTTT. This sequence encodes CASRGGAGNQPQHF.

The chain links TRBV18 to TRBJ2-7; 10 nucleotides align to TRBD1. The CDR3 totals 15 residues. Trimming cost V 3 bases and J 4 bases; bases outside gene matches: 6. Per the germline V gene, CDR1 is KGHSH and CDR2 is LQKENI. This CDR3 reads CASSPSGQGIYEQYF. CDR3 in DNA: TGTGCCAGCTCACCCTCGGGACAGGGGATTTACGAGCAGTACTTC. The whole variable domain, filled in from reference TRBV18 and TRBJ2-7, reads NAGVMQNPRHLVRRRGQEARLRCSPMKGHSHVYWYRQLPEEGLKFMVYLQKENIIDESGMPKERFSAEFPKEGPSILRIQQVVRGDSAAYFCASSPSGQGIYEQYFGPGTRLTVT.

The V call is TRBV19, the J call TRBJ2-1; TRBD2 matches 10 bases. The CDR3 length is 16 residues. The germline gives CDR1 LNHDA, CDR2 SQIVND (reference sequence). V lost 8 bases to trimming and J lost 7 bases; unmatched junction nucleotides: 14. CDR3 bases: TGTGCCAGTGGTAACTCCGTGGTAGCGGGGGGAAATGAGCAGTTCTTC. Protein product: CASGNSVVAGGNEQFF.

This clone showed up just once. This sequence joins TRBV5-3 and TRBJ1-2, with D tentatively TRBD1 (6 bases). Being an ORF, TRBV5-3 has a function that is uncertain. V was trimmed by 5 bases and J by 9 bases, leaving 14 bases between them. The CDR3 consists of 12 residues. Here the CDR3 reads CARSHRQVRYTF. Written as DNA, the CDR3 is TGTGCCAGAAGTCATAGACAGGTCCGCTACACCTTC.

The chain is built from TRBV28 and TRBJ1-2; possible D gene TRBD1, 5 bases. Germline CDR1 is MDHEN and CDR2 is SYDVKM. Trimming pared 6 bases from V and 8 bases from J, leaving 22 bases between. The CDR3 consists of 15 residues. The CDR3 DNA follows: TGTGCCAGCAGCCTAGACAAGGGGTCGAGACGAGGCTACACCTTC. This gives the protein CASSLDKGSRRGYTF.

The sample holds a few counts of this clone. The CDR3 spells CASSLAGANTGELFF. DNA of the CDR3: TGCGCCAGCAGCTTGGCCGGAGCGAACACCGGGGAGCTGTTTTTT. The chain uses TRBV5-1 and TRBJ2-2; no reliable D call. CDR1 is SGHRS and CDR2 is YFSETQ in the germline V gene. The CDR3 runs to 15 residues. Trimming removed 0 bases from V and 0 bases from J, with 6 bases in between.

The chain carries TRBV7-3 and TRBJ2-5; 11 positions agree with TRBD2. The CDR3 consists of 16 residues. The V and J ends lost 0 bases and 4 bases, in that order; junction bases with no gene match: 4. Germline V gene data show CDR1 as SGHTA and CDR2 as FQGTGA. The CDR3 DNA reads as TGTGCCAGCAGCTTAACCGGCCTAGCGGGAGGAGAGACCCAGTACTTC. Its translation: CASSLTGLAGGETQYF.

The chain uses TRBV5-4 and TRBJ2-7; possible D gene TRBD2, 5 bases. This CDR3 is 13 amino acids long. Germline-derived CDR1 and CDR2 are SGHNT and YYREEE (reference sequence). V lost 4 bases and J lost 2, with 10 bases in between. This CDR3 reads CASSRRGAYEQYF. CDR3 sequence (DNA): TGTGCCAGCAGCCGTCGGGGAGCCTACGAGCAGTACTTC.

The rearrangement links TRBV11-3 to TRBJ2-1, with D maybe TRBD2 (5 bases). V lost 0 bases and J lost 0, with 15 bases in between. Germline CDR1 is SGHNT and CDR2 is YENEEA. This CDR3 comprises 18 residues. The CDR3: CASSLEKASGSSYNEQFF. CDR3 sequence (DNA): TGTGCCAGCAGCTTAGAAAAGGCGAGCGGAAGCTCCTACAATGAGCAGTTCTTC.

The J gene is TRBJ2-7, the V gene TRBV30, with D uncertain. This CDR3 is built from 11 residues. Between the trimmed V and J ends, which lost 3 bases and 6 bases, there was a span of 9 bases. Germline assignment: CDR1 GTSNPN and CDR2 SVGIG (reference sequence). CDR3 nucleotide sequence: TGTGCCTGGAGACGGGTGCGCGAGCAGTACTTC. This translates into CAWRRVREQYF.

The chain recombines TRBV18 with TRBJ1-3; possible D gene TRBD1, 6 bases. From germline, CDR1 is KGHSH and CDR2 LQKENI. Trimming took 5 bases from V and 2 from J, leaving 16 bases between them. The CDR3 extends over 16 amino acids. CDR3 sequence (DNA): TGTGCCAGCTCAGCCCAACAGGGAGATGCTGGAAACACCATATATTTT. Amino acid sequence: CASSAQQGDAGNTIYF.

For the CDR3, the DNA is TGTGCCAGCAGTTTGGCCGGGACAGCAAAGGTTGAAAAACTGTTTTTT. Translation gives CASSLAGTAKVEKLFF. The rearrangement joins TRBV28 to TRBJ1-4; 7 positions agree with TRBD1. The CDR3 loop spans 16 amino acids. V shed 3 bases and J 7 bases; nucleotides not matched to a gene: 11. Germline assignment: CDR1 MDHEN and CDR2 SYDVKM.

The rearrangement joins TRBV12-5 to TRBJ1-2; TRBD1 agrees at 10 bases. Germline lookup yields CDR1 LGHNT and CDR2 FRNRAP. CDR3 length equals 15 residues. V shed 6 bases and J 6 bases; nucleotides not matched to a gene: 10. CDR3 nucleotide sequence: TGTGCTAGTGGACTGGCGGACAGGGGGGGCCATGGCTACACCTTC. Its translation: CASGLADRGGHGYTF.